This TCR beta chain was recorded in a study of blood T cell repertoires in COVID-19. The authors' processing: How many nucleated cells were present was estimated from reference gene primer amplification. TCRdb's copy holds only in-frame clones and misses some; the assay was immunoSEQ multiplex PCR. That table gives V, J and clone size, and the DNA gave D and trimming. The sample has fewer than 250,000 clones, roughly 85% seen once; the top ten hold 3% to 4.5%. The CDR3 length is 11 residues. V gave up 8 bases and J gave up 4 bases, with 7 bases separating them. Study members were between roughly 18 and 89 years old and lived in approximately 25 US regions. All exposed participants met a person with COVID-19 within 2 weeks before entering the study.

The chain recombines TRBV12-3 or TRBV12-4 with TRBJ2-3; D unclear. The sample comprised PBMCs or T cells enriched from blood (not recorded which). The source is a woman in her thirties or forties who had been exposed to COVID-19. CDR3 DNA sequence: TGTGCCAGCTCCACAGCAGATACGCAGTATTTT. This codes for CASSTADTQYF.